One and the same sample provided the 14 T cell receptor beta chains below, sequenced in a study of CD4+ T cells in melanoma. The protocol was immunoSEQ multiplex PCR, while the TCRdb copy is restricted to in-frame clones and leaves out a portion. The sample lists about 110,000 clones, approximately 90% occurring once. The sequenced sample was peripheral blood. The receptors stem from a human donor with melanoma.

V gene TRBV16 combines with J gene TRBJ1-1; the D is unclear. The CDR3 is made up of 15 amino acids. V dropped 1 base and J dropped 2 bases, with 11 bases sitting between them. CDR1 is KGHSY, CDR2 FQNENV, per germline. CDR3 in DNA: TGTGCCAGCAGCCAATTCGAGGGCGCTAACACTGAAGCTTTCTTT. It encodes CASSQFEGANTEAFF.

CDR3 in DNA: TGTGCCAGCAGCCTAAGCGCAACGGGGGCCAACGTCCTGACTTTC. Its translation is CASSLSATGANVLTF. V usage is TRBV4-2 and J usage is TRBJ2-6; no clear D gene. V dropped 4 bases and J dropped 4 bases, with 11 bases sitting between them. CDR1 is LGHNA, CDR2 YNFKEQ, per germline. The CDR3 is 15 amino acids.

The chain has TRBV7-3 and TRBJ1-1; maybe TRBD1 (5 bases). CDR3 length: 13 residues. The ends were cut back, 4 bases at V and 1 base at J, with 7 bases in the middle. Germline CDR1 SGHTA, CDR2 FQGTGA. CDR3 coding DNA: TGTGCCAGCAGCTACGACAGGAACACTGAAGCTTTCTTT. Its translation is CASSYDRNTEAFF.

This chain connects TRBV6-5 to TRBJ2-7, with 9 nucleotides matching TRBD1. Germline V CDR1 and CDR2: MNHEY, SVGAGI. V was clipped by 5 bases and J by 5 bases; unmatched bases: 4. The CDR3 length is 13 residues. This CDR3 is CASSRDRAHEQYF. DNA of the CDR3: TGTGCCAGCAGTCGGGACAGGGCCCACGAGCAGTACTTC.

This chain uses TRBV7-9 with TRBJ1-3; no reliable D call. The CDR3 spans 18 residues. Trimming shortened V by 5 bases and J by 1 base, and 21 bases separated the two germline ends. CDR1 and CDR2 (germline): SEHNR, FQNEAQ (reference sequence). The CDR3 loop reads CASSPDRASNPSGNTIYF. CDR3 coding DNA: TGTGCCAGCAGCCCGGACCGGGCCTCAAACCCATCTGGAAACACCATATATTTT.

This sequence joins TRBV4-1 and TRBJ2-7; 10 nucleotides match TRBD2. The germline CDR1 and CDR2 sequences are MGHRA and YSYEKL. V trimming: 0 bases; J trimming: 0 bases; junction bases outside the gene matches: 2. CDR3 size: 16 residues. This CDR3 reads CASSQEASGSSYEQYF. For the CDR3, the DNA is TGCGCCAGCAGCCAAGAGGCTAGCGGGAGCTCCTACGAGCAGTACTTC.

The V call is TRBV5-1, the J call TRBJ1-5; D not certain. The V gene lost 0 bases and the J gene lost 7 bases, with 14 bases spanning the gap. CDR1 is SGHRS and CDR2 is YFSETQ in the germline V gene. The CDR3 is 15 amino acids. CDR3 region: CASSLEGQDGQPQHF. The CDR3 DNA reads TGCGCCAGCAGCTTGGAGGGCCAGGACGGACAGCCCCAGCATTTT. Full variable domain (outside the CDR3, taken from reference TRBV5-1 and TRBJ1-5): KAGVTQTPRYLIKTRGQQVTLSCSPISGHRSVSWYQQTPGQGLQFLFEYFSETQRNKGNFPGRFSGRQFSNSRSEMNVSTLELGDSALYLCASSLEGQDGQPQHFGDGTRLSIL.

The rearrangement links TRBV11-3 to TRBJ2-3, with D perhaps matching TRBD1 (5 bases). The CDR3 runs 14 residues. Germline CDR1 and CDR2: SGHNT and YENEEA. Trimming cost V 5 bases and J 0 bases, with 9 bases left between them. The chain's CDR3 is CASSLDTSTDTQYF. For the CDR3, the DNA is TGTGCCAGCAGCCTGGACACAAGCACAGATACGCAGTATTTT.

The J gene is TRBJ2-7, the V gene TRBV7-8; no reliable D call. This CDR3 spans 18 amino acids. Looked up from germline, CDR1 is SGHVS and CDR2 is FQNEAQ. Trimming stripped 2 bases from V and 4 bases from J, with 24 bases between. CDR3 in amino acids: CASSLPVKGPFFPYEQYF. CDR3 coding DNA: TGTGCCAGCAGCTTACCAGTAAAAGGGCCATTCTTCCCTTACGAGCAGTACTTC.

This chain links TRBV25-1 with TRBJ1-1; D gene ambiguous. The CDR3 length is 13 residues. Trimming removed 4 bases from V and 1 base from J, with 7 bases in between. Germline lookup yields CDR1 MGHDK and CDR2 SYGVNS. CDR3 amino acids: CASSADRNTEAFF. The CDR3 nucleotides are TGTGCCAGCAGTGCAGATCGGAACACTGAAGCTTTCTTT.

V is TRBV5-1 and J is TRBJ1-5, with D perhaps matching TRBD1 (5 bases). The CDR3 spans 15 residues. Looked up from germline, CDR1 is SGHRS and CDR2 is YFSETQ. The germline V and J ends were trimmed by 2 bases and 0 bases, with 9 bases remaining between them. The CDR3 protein is CASSFEGYSNQPQHF. In nucleotides, the CDR3 is TGCGCCAGCAGCTTTGAGGGGTATAGCAATCAGCCCCAGCATTTT.

The chain recombines TRBV7-2 with TRBJ2-3; 8 positions match TRBD2. Germline CDR1 and CDR2: SGHTA and FQGNSA. J gave up 4 bases and V 11 bases, and 11 bases lay outside the gene matches. CDR3 length: 14 residues. The chain's CDR3 is CASSGGKQPDTQYF. As DNA, the CDR3 is TGTGCCTCGAGCGGGGGCAAGCAACCAGATACGCAGTATTTT.

V usage is TRBV6-1 and J usage is TRBJ1-2; TRBD1 agrees at 7 bases. CDR3 length equals 14 residues. The ends lost 7 bases at V and 5 bases at J; junction bases unmatched: 10. Germline V gene data show CDR1 as MNHNS and CDR2 as SASEGT. CDR3 sequence: CASTFDREVYGYTF. In nucleotides, the CDR3 is TGTGCCAGCACTTTTGACAGGGAAGTTTATGGCTACACCTTC.

The V call is TRBV27, the J call TRBJ2-5, with TRBD1 as a possible D gene (6 bases). Germline CDR1 MNHEY, CDR2 SMNVEV (reference sequence). The length of the CDR3 is 13 residues. Trimming pared 5 bases from V and 5 bases from J, leaving 12 bases between. For the CDR3, the DNA is TGTGCCAGCAGTACGGGGACACGGGAGACCCAGTACTTC. Translation gives CASSTGTRETQYF.